This TCR beta chain stems from a study of blood T cell repertoires in COVID-19. Study as a whole: The study drew acute and convalescent COVID-19 samples from the United States, Italy and Spain. Sources were T cells, B-cell-depleted T cells, or PBMCs; the material itself was cDNA or gDNA.

In the original processing: Reference gene primers were amplified, and this amplification served to estimate nucleated cell counts. The table came from immunoSEQ multiplex PCR; TCRdb's copy has only in-frame clones and leaves some out. V, J and clone size reflect that table, while D and trimming were determined from the DNA. The sample lists approximately 160,000 clones; roughly nine tenths were seen once. The receptor's source is a woman aged 70-85 years with acute or convalescent COVID-19. Sequenced sample: peripheral blood.

This chain's CDR3 is CASSLGGRGTEAFF. The CDR3 nucleotides read TGTGCCAGCAGTTTAGGGGGCAGGGGCACTGAAGCTTTCTTT. The gene calls are TRBV28 and TRBJ1-1; possible D gene TRBD1, 6 bases. CDR1 is MDHEN and CDR2 is SYDVKM in the germline V gene. V lost 2 bases to trimming and J lost 4 bases, with 11 bases between them. The CDR3 length is 14 residues.